The clone carrying this TCR beta chain was counted only a few times. This record comes from a study of T cells after yellow fever vaccination. In making TCR cDNA, 5'RACE template switching added a universal primer site and UMIs to it. TCRdb used MiXCR to reprocess the 5' RACE reads, holding one entry per CDR3 protein. Among roughly 160,000 distinct CDR3 sequences listed, around 9.7% were seen once. The sequenced sample was CD8+ T cells sorted from PBMCs, obtained 45 days after the yellow fever booster vaccination. This receptor was obtained from a man younger than 35 who received the YFV17D yellow fever vaccine.

The CDR3 sequence: CASSQVFPRGAGETQYF. The CDR3 nucleotides read TGCGCCAGCAGCCAAGTCTTCCCCAGGGGGGCCGGGGAGACCCAGTACTTC. This chain links TRBV4-3 with TRBJ2-5, with D maybe TRBD1 (7 bases). The V and J ends lost 1 base and 5 bases respectively, with 20 bases between them. Germline V gene data show CDR1 as LGHNA and CDR2 as YSLEER. The CDR3 sequence is 17 residues long.